The TCR beta chain under discussion was sequenced for a study of T and B cells in COVID-19 patients. Germline V gene lookup returns CDR1 DFQATT and CDR2 SNEGSKA (reference sequence). This CDR3 comprises 14 residues. J was trimmed by 4 bases and V by 2 bases; bases with no gene match: 4. General study results and limits: Sorted SARS-CoV-2-responsive or tetramer+ T cells and CD4+, regulatory and CD8+ subsets were not yet sequenced. Patients with COVID-19 reportedly showed strongly skewed T cell receptor beta variable and joining gene usage.

TRB rearrangements were amplified by multiplex PCR with BIOMED2 TRB-A/B primers. MiXCR was run by TCRdb on the multiplex PCR reads, yielding one entry per CDR3 protein. The sample carries fewer than 1,200 distinct CDR3 sequences, about 18% recorded once. TRB was amplified from about 250-500 ng of blood genomic DNA. This clonotype was observed a handful of times. The antigen is not known. Sequencing was carried out using blood. The V gene is TRBV20-1, the J gene TRBJ2-2, with TRBD2 identical over 7 bases. The receptor comes from a human donor with active COVID-19. CDR3 protein: CSARWGGGTGELFF. For the CDR3, the DNA is TGCAGTGCTAGATGGGGGGGGGGCACCGGGGAGCTGTTTTTT.